These 5 T cell receptor beta chains originate from one sample sequenced in a study of cytomegalovirus exposure and HLA in healthy donors. The PCR contained 60 Vbeta and 13 Jbeta primers. Assay: immunoSEQ multiplex PCR; the TCRdb copy retains only in-frame clones and omits some. In the table there are 150,000 to 200,000 clones, approximately 9.5% of which are singletons. Sequencing was carried out using PBMCs. These receptors came from a woman under 40 in good health and CMV-seropositive.

The chain employs TRBV9 and TRBJ2-1; 8 bases are a match to TRBD1. The V gene's germline CDR1 is SGDLS and CDR2 YYNGEE. The CDR3 runs to 22 residues. V gave up 0 bases and J gave up 2 bases; unmatched junction bases: 22. The CDR3, as DNA: TGTGCCAGCAGCGTAGCTAGAGGTAGTTTAGGGACAGGCGGCTTGACCTACAATGAGCAGTTCTTC. Its translation is CASSVARGSLGTGGLTYNEQFF.

This clone came up a few times. The genes are TRBV7-9 and TRBJ2-7, with TRBD2 matching over 8 bases. Losses at the gene ends were 4 bases for V and 2 bases for J; bases not matched to a gene: 10. This CDR3 spans 16 amino acids. CDR1 and CDR2 (germline): SEHNR, FQNEAQ (reference sequence). The CDR3 nucleotides are TGTGCCAGCAGCTCTGCGGGGGGACCTACCCCCTACGAGCAGTACTTC. Encoded protein: CASSSAGGPTPYEQYF.

This clone was counted between two and nine times. The V call is TRBV6-1, the J call TRBJ1-2; D unclear. Germline V gene sequence: CDR1 MNHNS, CDR2 SASEGT. Trimming took off 2 bases at V and 2 bases at J, with 9 bases between the two ends. This CDR3 spans 14 amino acids. The CDR3 sequence is CASSELPKNYGYTF. In DNA, the CDR3 is TGTGCCAGCAGTGAACTCCCTAAGAACTATGGCTACACCTTC.

This clone was counted between two and nine times. The chain has TRBV5-1 and TRBJ2-2, with TRBD1 identical over 8 bases. Germline loops: CDR1 SGHRS, CDR2 YFSETQ. V was pared by 5 bases and J by 7 bases, with 4 bases of the junction left unmatched. This CDR3 comprises 13 residues. Here the CDR3 reads CASRTGAGGELFF. The CDR3 bases are TGCGCCAGCAGGACAGGGGCCGGCGGGGAGCTGTTTTTT. The complete variable domain, with remaining parts taken from reference TRBV5-1 and TRBJ2-2, reads KAGVTQTPRYLIKTRGQQVTLSCSPISGHRSVSWYQQTPGQGLQFLFEYFSETQRNKGNFPGRFSGRQFSNSRSEMNVSTLELGDSALYLCASRTGAGGELFFGEGSRLTVL.

This clone came up a few times. This chain links TRBV6-6 with TRBJ1-3; TRBD1 is a possible D gene (5 bases). Trimming pared 1 base from V and 4 bases from J, leaving 14 bases between. Germline assignment: CDR1 MNHNY and CDR2 SVGAGI (reference sequence). The CDR3 runs to 16 residues. The CDR3: CASSYFLQGSGNTIYF. In nucleotides, the CDR3 is TGTGCCAGCAGTTACTTCCTCCAGGGATCCGGAAACACCATATATTTT.